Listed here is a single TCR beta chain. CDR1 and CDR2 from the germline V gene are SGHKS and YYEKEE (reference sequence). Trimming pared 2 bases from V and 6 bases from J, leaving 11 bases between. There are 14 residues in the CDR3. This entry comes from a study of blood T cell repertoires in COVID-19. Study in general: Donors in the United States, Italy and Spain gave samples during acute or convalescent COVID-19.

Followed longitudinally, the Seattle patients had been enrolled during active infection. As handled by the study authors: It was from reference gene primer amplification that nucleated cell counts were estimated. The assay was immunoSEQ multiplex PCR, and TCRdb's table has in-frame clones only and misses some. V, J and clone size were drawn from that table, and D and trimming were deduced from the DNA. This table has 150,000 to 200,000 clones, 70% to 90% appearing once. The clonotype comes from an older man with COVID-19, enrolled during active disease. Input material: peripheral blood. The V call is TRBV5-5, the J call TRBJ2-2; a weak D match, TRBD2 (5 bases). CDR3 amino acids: CASSFPPRAGELFF. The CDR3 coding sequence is TGTGCCAGCAGCTTCCCCCCGAGGGCCGGGGAGCTGTTTTTT.